A single sample gave rise to the 5 T cell receptor beta chains below, sequenced in a study of cytomegalovirus exposure and HLA in healthy donors. Produced via immunoSEQ multiplex PCR; TCRdb's table is partial and in-frame only. The sample lists approximately 270,000 clones; roughly 87% were seen once. Sequencing was carried out using PBMCs. The receptors come from a man younger than 30 in good health and CMV-seropositive.

This chain uses TRBV2 with TRBJ2-5, with D tentatively TRBD1 (5 bases). CDR1 and CDR2 from the germline V gene are SNHLY and FYNNEI. This CDR3 comprises 14 residues. The germline V and J ends were trimmed by 4 bases and 4 bases, with 13 bases remaining between them. The CDR3 DNA follows: TGTGCCAGCAGTGTTGGCAGGGATGGAGAGACCCAGTACTTC. As protein: CASSVGRDGETQYF.

The V call is TRBV7-9, the J call TRBJ2-1; D gene uncertain. The ends were cut back, 1 base at V and 6 bases at J, with 10 bases in the middle. The CDR3 is 14 residues long. In germline, CDR1 is SEHNR, CDR2 FQNEAQ (reference sequence). This CDR3 is CASSLDFSSNEQFF. DNA for the CDR3: TGTGCCAGCAGCTTAGATTTCTCTTCCAATGAGCAGTTCTTC.

The chain is built from TRBV5-4 and TRBJ1-2; D gene ambiguous. Trimming pared 1 base from V and 0 bases from J, leaving 10 bases between. CDR3 size: 15 residues. Per the germline V gene, CDR1 is SGHNT and CDR2 is YYREEE (reference sequence). The CDR3 DNA is TGTGCCAGCAGCTTGTTGGAGGCTGCTAACTATGGCTACACCTTC. Protein product: CASSLLEAANYGYTF. The full variable domain, in which reference TRBV5-4 and TRBJ1-2 provide the parts outside the CDR3, is ETGVTQSPTHLIKTRGQQVTLRCSSQSGHNTVSWYQQALGQGPQFIFQYYREEENGRGNFPPRFSGLQFPNYSSELNVNALELDDSALYLCASSLLEAANYGYTFGSGTRLTVV.

The genes are TRBV5-1 and TRBJ2-6, with D possibly TRBD1 on 6 matching bases. The V gene's germline CDR1 is SGHRS and CDR2 YFSETQ. The CDR3 length is 14 residues. The ends were cut back, 0 bases at V and 11 bases at J, with 12 bases in the middle. DNA for the CDR3: TGCGCCAGCAGCTTGGGACAGGCAAGAGACGTCCTGACTTTC. This gives the protein CASSLGQARDVLTF.

About this clone itself: The same CDR3 is also encoded by other DNA sequences in this sample. The V gene is TRBV6-5, the J gene TRBJ2-7; no clear D. The CDR3 spans 14 residues. Trimming stripped 0 bases from V and 0 bases from J, with 6 bases between. The V gene's germline CDR1 is MNHEY and CDR2 SVGAGI. The DNA of the CDR3 is TGTGCCAGCAGTTACTCTGTCAGCTCCTACGAGCAGTACTTC. Its translation: CASSYSVSSYEQYF.